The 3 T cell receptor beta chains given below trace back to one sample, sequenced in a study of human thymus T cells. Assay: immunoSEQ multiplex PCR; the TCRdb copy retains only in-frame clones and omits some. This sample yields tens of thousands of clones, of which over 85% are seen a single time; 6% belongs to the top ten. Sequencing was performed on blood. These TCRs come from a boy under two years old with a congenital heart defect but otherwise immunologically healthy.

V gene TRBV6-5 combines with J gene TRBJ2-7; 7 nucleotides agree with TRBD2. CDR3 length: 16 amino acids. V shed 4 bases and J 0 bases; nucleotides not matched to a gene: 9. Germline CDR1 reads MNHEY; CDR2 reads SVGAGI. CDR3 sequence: CASSSDRLAGSYEQYF. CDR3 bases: TGTGCCAGCAGTTCCGACAGACTAGCAGGCTCCTACGAGCAGTACTTC.

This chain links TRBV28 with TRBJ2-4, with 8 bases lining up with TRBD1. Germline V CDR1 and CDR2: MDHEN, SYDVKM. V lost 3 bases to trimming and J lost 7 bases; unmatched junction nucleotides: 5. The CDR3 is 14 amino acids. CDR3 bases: TGTGCCAGCAGTTTTGACAGGGGAACGAACATTCAGTACTTC. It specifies CASSFDRGTNIQYF.

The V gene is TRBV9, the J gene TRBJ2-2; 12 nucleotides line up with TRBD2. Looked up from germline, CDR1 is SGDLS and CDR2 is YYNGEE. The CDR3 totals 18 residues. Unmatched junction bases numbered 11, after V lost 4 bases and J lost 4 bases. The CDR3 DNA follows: TGTGCCAGCAGCCCCCATACTAGCGGGGGGCCCATCACCGGGGAGCTGTTTTTT. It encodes CASSPHTSGGPITGELFF. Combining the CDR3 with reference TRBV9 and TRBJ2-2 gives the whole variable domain DSGVTQTPKHLITATGQRVTLRCSPRSGDLSVYWYQQSLDQGLQFLIQYYNGEERAKGNILERFSAQQFPDLHSELNLSSLELGDSALYFCASSPHTSGGPITGELFFGEGSRLTVL.